The text below deals with one T cell receptor (beta chain). Germline V CDR1 and CDR2: MNHNS, SASEGT. V was clipped by 3 bases and J by 9 bases; unmatched bases: 18. This CDR3 region has 17 residues. The use of a sample-barcoded 5' primer and a J-beta primer mix characterized a second PCR of roughly 6 to 11 cycles. One entry per CDR3 protein, called by TCRdb with MiXCR from the 5' RACE reads. This repertoire shows approximately 1,000,000 distinct CDR3 sequences, 30% to 40% found once; its top ten account for about an eighth. The data were obtained in a study of blood T cells in healthy people across ages. Researchers report isolating at least 6.5 million PBMCs per sample.

Sample: blood. The chain links TRBV6-1 to TRBJ2-5; 8 bases fit TRBD1. The source is a man aged 18 to 29 in good health. CDR3: CASSDKPTGVVQDAQYF. The CDR3, as DNA: TGTGCCAGCAGTGATAAGCCGACAGGGGTCGTGCAAGATGCCCAGTACTTC.